The sequence of this T cell receptor beta chain was determined in a study of blood T cell repertoires in COVID-19. The CDR3 loop spans 11 amino acids. Germline lookup yields CDR1 GTSNPN and CDR2 SVGIG (reference sequence). V lost 6 bases and J 2 bases, leaving 7 bases between the germline ends. Data came from immunoSEQ multiplex PCR; TCRdb stores just in-frame clones and leaves some out. The data show fewer than 85,000 clones, roughly 80% seen once. This receptor was taken from a man aged 25 to 40 with COVID-19, enrolled during active disease. This chain links TRBV30 with TRBJ1-2; the D gene is possibly TRBD1 (6 bases). The source material was peripheral blood. Here the CDR3 reads CACGQNYGYTF. CDR3 bases: TGTGCCTGCGGACAGAACTATGGCTACACCTTC. Variable domain in full (rest from reference TRBV30 and TRBJ1-2): SQTIHQWPATLVQPVGSPLSLECTVEGTSNPNLYWYRQAAGRGLQLLFYSVGIGQISSEVPQNLSASRPQDRQFILSSKKLLLSDSGFYLCACGQNYGYTFGSGTRLTVV.